What follows are 12 T cell receptor beta chains derived from one specimen sequenced in a study of siplizumab effects on memory and regulatory T cells. Sequencing used immunoSEQ multiplex PCR; TCRdb keeps in-frame clones, though not all of them. This table holds some 100,000 clones, approximately 92% found once. Sequenced material: CD4+ T cells sorted from blood. The source is a human donor in good health. Some clones in this sample may be carry-over from other donors' samples.

The chain is built from TRBV7-9 and TRBJ2-5; 11 bases agree with TRBD1. This CDR3 has 16 amino acids. Germline CDR1 SEHNR, CDR2 FQNEAQ (reference sequence). Trimming took 4 bases from V and 2 from J; bases not matched to a gene: 6. DNA of the CDR3: TGTGCCAGCAGCTCGGGGACAGGGGGGACTCAAGAGACCCAGTACTTC. Amino acid sequence: CASSSGTGGTQETQYF.

The chain joins TRBV30 to TRBJ2-3; D call uncertain. CDR1 and CDR2 (germline): GTSNPN, SVGIG (reference sequence). The CDR3 consists of 14 residues. Trimming took 4 bases from V and 0 from J, leaving 11 bases between them. The CDR3 DNA sequence: TGTGCCTGGAAAGGTAAGACTAGCACAGATACGCAGTATTTT. This translates into CAWKGKTSTDTQYF.

This clone occurred a few times. The chain is built from TRBV5-1 and TRBJ1-1, with a tentative D call TRBD1 (6 bases). CDR3 length: 13 residues. The V gene lost 4 bases and the J gene lost 4 bases, with 11 bases spanning the gap. Germline CDR1 reads SGHRS; CDR2 reads YFSETQ. The CDR3 DNA reads as TGCGCCAGCAGCCGGGACATCTCCACTGAAGCTTTCTTT. Its translation is CASSRDISTEAFF.

This clone was picked up one time. The chain carries TRBV5-1 and TRBJ2-5; 10 nucleotides align to TRBD1. The CDR3 is 16 amino acids. V lost 1 base to trimming and J lost 3 bases; unmatched junction nucleotides: 6. Germline-derived CDR1 and CDR2 are SGHRS and YFSETQ. The CDR3 region is CASSLSGTGEEETQYF. The CDR3 DNA is TGCGCCAGCAGCTTGTCCGGGACAGGGGAAGAAGAGACCCAGTACTTC.

CDR3 region: CATSSVTNTGELFF. DNA for the CDR3: TGCGCCACCTCTAGCGTAACGAACACCGGGGAGCTGTTTTTT. The rearrangement links TRBV4-1 to TRBJ2-2, with D perhaps TRBD2 (6 bases). V gave up 10 bases and J gave up 0 bases, with 12 bases separating them. The CDR3 sequence is 14 residues long. Per germline, CDR1 MGHRA and CDR2 YSYEKL.

V and J are TRBV10-3 and TRBJ2-7, with 8 bases aligning to TRBD2. The CDR3 has 12 amino acids. Germline V gene sequence: CDR1 ENHRY, CDR2 SYGVKD. The J segment lost 6 bases and the V segment lost 5 bases, leaving 3 bases of the junction unmatched. The CDR3, as DNA: TGTGCCATCAGTCGCCGGGGGGGCGAGCAGTACTTC. It specifies CAISRRGGEQYF.

The DNA of the CDR3 is TGTGCCAGCAGTTTCCAGGGTAGCTATGGCTACACCTTC. Its protein is CASSFQGSYGYTF. This rearrangement joins TRBV6-1 to TRBJ1-2; a weak D match, TRBD1 (5 bases). Looked up from germline, CDR1 is MNHNS and CDR2 is SASEGT. The CDR3 consists of 13 residues. Trimming removed 5 bases at V and 4 bases at J, with 11 bases between.

The CDR3 protein is CASGPYSNQPQHF. The CDR3 DNA reads as TGTGCCAGCGGGCCCTATAGCAATCAGCCCCAGCATTTT. The chain is built from TRBV27 and TRBJ1-5, with D unresolved. The CDR3 is 13 amino acids. From germline, CDR1 is MNHEY and CDR2 SMNVEV (reference sequence). Trimming took off 8 bases at V and 0 bases at J, with 8 bases between the two ends.

J is TRBJ2-5 and V is TRBV28, with 11 bases aligning to TRBD1. CDR1 is MDHEN, CDR2 SYDVKM, per germline. The J segment lost 7 bases and the V segment lost 5 bases, leaving 6 bases of the junction unmatched. CDR3 length: 14 residues. CDR3 nucleotides: TGTGCCAGCAGTCTCGGGGACAGGGGGGGGACCCAGTACTTC. This codes for CASSLGDRGGTQYF.

The chain joins TRBV10-3 to TRBJ2-7; 9 bases fit TRBD2. CDR3 length equals 13 residues. Germline V gene lookup returns CDR1 ENHRY and CDR2 SYGVKD. V lost 6 bases, J lost 3 bases, and 3 bases stayed unmatched. CDR3 in amino acids: CAISGTSSYEQYF. DNA for the CDR3: TGTGCCATCAGCGGGACTAGCAGCTACGAGCAGTACTTC.

This clone was counted ten times or more. V and J are TRBV11-2 and TRBJ2-5; D is ambiguous. Germline loops: CDR1 SGHAT, CDR2 FQNNGV. CDR3 length equals 13 residues. V was trimmed by 5 bases and J by 0 bases, leaving 7 bases between them. In DNA, the CDR3 is TGTGCCAGCAGCCCGGGTCACCAAGAGACCCAGTACTTC. It encodes CASSPGHQETQYF.

The genes are TRBV5-1 and TRBJ2-7; 8 nucleotides align to TRBD1. The CDR3 consists of 16 residues. Germline V gene sequence: CDR1 SGHRS, CDR2 YFSETQ. The V gene end was trimmed by 6 bases and the J gene end by 3 bases; junction bases not matched to a gene: 14. The CDR3 region is CASKYDVDRDIYEQYF. CDR3 DNA sequence: TGCGCCAGCAAATACGACGTGGACAGGGATATCTACGAGCAGTACTTC. Drawing the rest from reference TRBV5-1 and TRBJ2-7, the complete variable domain is KAGVTQTPRYLIKTRGQQVTLSCSPISGHRSVSWYQQTPGQGLQFLFEYFSETQRNKGNFPGRFSGRQFSNSRSEMNVSTLELGDSALYLCASKYDVDRDIYEQYFGPGTRLTVT.